What follows are 24 T cell receptor beta chains derived from one specimen sequenced in a study of shared clonotypes between healthy human individuals (dated by TCRdb to about 2020). The library was produced with the immunoSEQ multiplex PCR assay. In TCRdb, the immuneACCESS table is reduced to in-frame sequences with V and J assigned. These tables do not hold every clone; where another copy was compared, an unresolved V gene accounts for under half, and the others remain unexplained. The sample table shows some 2,500,000 clones, and approximately 90% are seen once. The top ten constitute more than 0.35% of the sample. The source material was naive CD4+ T cells from PBMCs. The meaning of the sample's cell subset or site label: CD45RA+ positively selected. The origin of the receptors is a man aged 18 to 29 in good health. Some clones in this sample may be carry-over from other donors' samples.

This clone was seen once. Other nucleotide sequences from this sample produce the same CDR3. This chain uses TRBV7-9 with TRBJ1-1; D is ambiguous. The CDR3 has 14 residues. V lost 5 bases and J 0 bases, leaving 10 bases between the germline ends. Germline values: CDR1 SEHNR, CDR2 FQNEAQ (reference sequence). The CDR3 loop is CASSPDLMNTEAFF. The CDR3, as DNA: TGTGCCAGCAGCCCGGATCTTATGAACACTGAAGCTTTCTTT.

The chain links TRBV18 to TRBJ1-5; unclear D gene. CDR3 size: 16 residues. V lost 1 base and J 2 bases, leaving 12 bases between the germline ends. CDR1 and CDR2 (germline): KGHSH, LQKENI. For the CDR3, the DNA is TGTGCCAGCTCACCACAGGGAAATATCGGCAATCAGCCCCAGCATTTT. It encodes CASSPQGNIGNQPQHF.

The rearrangement links TRBV5-1 to TRBJ2-7; 10 positions match TRBD2. The V gene's germline CDR1 is SGHRS and CDR2 YFSETQ. This CDR3 is 20 amino acids long. V lost 2 bases, J lost 3 bases, and 20 bases stayed unmatched. CDR3 nucleotides: TGCGCCAGCAGCTTTAATCCCCCTGGTTTAGCGGGAGGAAGTGTCTACGAGCAGTACTTC. This encodes CASSFNPPGLAGGSVYEQYF.

DNA for the CDR3: TGTGCCAGCAGCCCGGGACTAGCGGGGATGAATGAGCAGTTCTTC. This sequence encodes CASSPGLAGMNEQFF. The chain employs TRBV7-9 and TRBJ2-1; 13 nucleotides agree with TRBD2. CDR3 size: 15 residues. Germline CDR1 reads SEHNR; CDR2 reads FQNEAQ (reference sequence). Losses at the gene ends were 5 bases for V and 7 bases for J; bases not matched to a gene: 5.

The V gene is TRBV6-1, the J gene TRBJ1-2; the D is unclear. Deletions cut 3 bases from V and 8 bases from J, with 19 bases between. This CDR3 spans 15 amino acids. CDR1 is MNHNS and CDR2 is SASEGT in the germline V gene. Here the CDR3 reads CASSDMASRYKGYTF. CDR3 in DNA: TGTGCCAGCAGTGATATGGCAAGCAGGTATAAGGGCTACACCTTC.

CDR3: CSVVALLAGNEQFF. Here the CDR3 DNA reads TGCAGCGTTGTCGCGTTACTAGCAGGGAATGAGCAGTTCTTC. The gene calls are TRBV29-1 and TRBJ2-1; weak D call: TRBD2 (6 bases). Trimming removed 4 bases from V and 7 bases from J, with 17 bases in between. CDR1 and CDR2 (germline): SQVTM, ANQGSEA. This CDR3 has 14 amino acids.

As to this clone: This sample includes further DNA sequences coding for the same CDR3. The genes are TRBV28 and TRBJ2-3; D ambiguous. Germline values: CDR1 MDHEN, CDR2 SYDVKM. This CDR3 contains 11 residues. Trimming left V 6 bases short and J 5 bases short, with 6 bases between. The CDR3 sequence is CASSPGDTQYF. The CDR3 DNA reads as TGTGCCAGCAGCCCCGGAGATACGCAGTATTTT. Variable domain in full (rest from reference TRBV28 and TRBJ2-3): DVKVTQSSRYLVKRTGEKVFLECVQDMDHENMFWYRQDPGLGLRLIYFSYDVKMKEKGDIPEGYSVSREKKERFSLILESASTNQTSMYLCASSPGDTQYFGPGTRLTVL.

This sequence joins TRBV5-1 and TRBJ2-1; 10 bases match TRBD1. The V and J ends lost 2 bases and 14 bases, in that order; junction bases with no gene match: 4. Germline values: CDR1 SGHRS, CDR2 YFSETQ. The CDR3 runs to 12 residues. Written as DNA, the CDR3 is TGCGCCAGCAGCTTATCCGGGACAGGGGAGTTCTTC. Amino acid sequence: CASSLSGTGEFF. Full variable domain (outside the CDR3, taken from reference TRBV5-1 and TRBJ2-1): KAGVTQTPRYLIKTRGQQVTLSCSPISGHRSVSWYQQTPGQGLQFLFEYFSETQRNKGNFPGRFSGRQFSNSRSEMNVSTLELGDSALYLCASSLSGTGEFFGPGTRLTVL.

The chain couples TRBV5-4 to TRBJ1-1; D gene ambiguous. The CDR3 extends over 13 amino acids. Germline loops: CDR1 SGHNT, CDR2 YYREEE (reference sequence). V was clipped by 3 bases and J by 8 bases, with 14 bases between them. The CDR3 coding sequence is TGTGCCAGCAGCTATGGGAGGGATCGAGAAGCTTTCTTT. Translation: CASSYGRDREAFF.

V is TRBV18 and J is TRBJ2-2; 8 positions agree with TRBD1. Germline V lookup: CDR1 KGHSH, CDR2 LQKENI. Trimming took 6 bases from V and 1 from J; bases not matched to a gene: 7. The CDR3 totals 16 residues. CDR3 DNA sequence: TGTGCCAGCTCCCGGGGACAGGCGATGAACACCGGGGAGCTGTTTTTT. Encoded protein: CASSRGQAMNTGELFF.

The gene calls are TRBV27 and TRBJ2-2; perhaps TRBD2 as D (5 bases). The V end was cut by 1 base, the J end by 4 bases, with 13 bases between. Germline assignment: CDR1 MNHEY and CDR2 SMNVEV (reference sequence). CDR3 length equals 16 residues. The CDR3 is CASSLLPGSGTGELFF. For the CDR3, the DNA is TGTGCCAGCAGTTTATTACCGGGGTCGGGCACCGGGGAGCTGTTTTTT.

Details on this clone: The sample carries other DNA sequences with the same CDR3. This chain connects TRBV28 to TRBJ2-1; tentatively, D is TRBD2 (5 bases). Germline V gene lookup returns CDR1 MDHEN and CDR2 SYDVKM. This CDR3 is 14 amino acids long. V gave up 3 bases and J gave up 1 base, with 7 bases separating them. Here the CDR3 reads CASSLRESYNEQFF. In DNA, the CDR3 is TGTGCCAGCAGTTTGAGGGAATCCTACAATGAGCAGTTCTTC.

This chain connects TRBV9 to TRBJ2-2; D is ambiguous. CDR3 length: 14 residues. From germline, CDR1 is SGDLS and CDR2 YYNGEE. Trimming shortened V by 3 bases and J by 7 bases, and 13 bases separated the two germline ends. The CDR3 reads CASSELIGNGELFF. The CDR3 nucleotides read TGTGCCAGCAGCGAACTAATTGGGAACGGGGAGCTGTTTTTT.

This chain uses TRBV5-4 with TRBJ2-3; 10 nucleotides align to TRBD2. The CDR3 spans 18 residues. The germline V gene has CDR1 SGHNT and CDR2 YYREEE (reference sequence). V shed 5 bases and J 2 bases; nucleotides not matched to a gene: 14. The CDR3 is CASSSVLAGLWVTDTQYF. The CDR3 DNA is TGTGCCAGCAGTTCGGTACTAGCGGGACTTTGGGTCACAGATACGCAGTATTTT.

The chain joins TRBV19 to TRBJ1-5, with D possibly matching TRBD1 (5 bases). The CDR3 contains 15 residues. Germline CDR1 LNHDA, CDR2 SQIVND (reference sequence). V was shortened by 5 bases and J by 5 bases, with 16 bases between the two germline ends. The CDR3 sequence: CASSGSGGWDQPQHF. The CDR3, as DNA: TGTGCCAGTAGTGGGTCGGGGGGTTGGGATCAGCCCCAGCATTTT.

The J gene is TRBJ2-7, the V gene TRBV6-5, with 9 bases matching TRBD1. This CDR3 region has 12 residues. V gave up 11 bases and J gave up 2 bases; unmatched junction bases: 4. Germline V gene lookup returns CDR1 MNHEY and CDR2 SVGAGI. The CDR3 reads CASNRGPYEQYF. Written as DNA, the CDR3 is TGTGCCTCCAACAGGGGGCCCTACGAGCAGTACTTC.

Remarks on this clone: Distinct nucleotide sequences in the sample also encode this CDR3. The rearrangement links TRBV2 to TRBJ1-1, with unresolved D. In germline, CDR1 is SNHLY, CDR2 FYNNEI. Trimming removed 7 bases from V and 1 base from J, with 10 bases in between. This CDR3 has 13 residues. The DNA for the CDR3 is TGTGCCAGCACCCGGGATACGAACACTGAAGCTTTCTTT. The encoded protein is CASTRDTNTEAFF.

This clone was recorded only once. The genes are TRBV2 and TRBJ1-2; 9 bases align to TRBD1. V trimming: 11 bases; J trimming: 1 base; junction bases outside the gene matches: 8. The CDR3 covers 14 residues. Germline CDR1 and CDR2: SNHLY and FYNNEI. For the CDR3, the DNA is TGTGCCGAGTCCGACAGGGGGAGTAACTATGGCTACACCTTC. Translating it yields CAESDRGSNYGYTF.

The chain combines TRBV5-6 with TRBJ2-2, with D unresolved. The CDR3 covers 14 residues. Trimming left V 1 base short and J 1 base short, with 5 bases between. Germline V lookup: CDR1 SGHDT, CDR2 YYEEEE. The CDR3 sequence is CASSLPGNTGELFF. The CDR3, as DNA: TGTGCCAGCAGCTTGCCAGGGAACACCGGGGAGCTGTTTTTT.

The rearrangement joins TRBV6-6 to TRBJ2-5; either TRBD1 or TRBD2 may supply D (5 bases each). This CDR3 spans 13 amino acids. Germline-derived CDR1 and CDR2 are MNHNY and SVGAGI (reference sequence). V lost 5 bases, J lost 1 base, and 8 bases lay in between. CDR3 amino acids: CASSLGTQETQYF. CDR3 nucleotides: TGTGCCAGCAGTCTCGGGACCCAAGAGACCCAGTACTTC.

This chain joins TRBV28 and TRBJ2-7, with 10 nucleotides matching TRBD1. Germline CDR1 MDHEN, CDR2 SYDVKM. This CDR3 is 16 amino acids long. After removal of 2 bases from V and 3 bases from J, the junction contained 7 bases not matched to a gene. CDR3 region: CASSLRPGTGDYEQYF. CDR3 coding DNA: TGTGCCAGCAGTTTACGACCCGGGACAGGGGACTACGAGCAGTACTTC.

The rearrangement joins TRBV2 to TRBJ2-1, with D possibly matching TRBD2 (5 bases). This CDR3 is built from 16 residues. The V end was cut by 5 bases, the J end by 8 bases, with 22 bases between. The germline CDR1 and CDR2 sequences are SNHLY and FYNNEI. The CDR3 is CASSQDRHTGVHEQFF. Written as DNA, the CDR3 is TGTGCCAGCAGTCAAGACCGACACACCGGGGTCCATGAGCAGTTCTTC.

The count of this clone is one. The same CDR3 arises from other DNA sequences in this sample as well. The rearrangement joins TRBV5-1 to TRBJ2-7; 14 positions agree with TRBD2. The germline gives CDR1 SGHRS, CDR2 YFSETQ. Losses at the gene ends were 0 bases for V and 2 bases for J; bases not matched to a gene: 1. The CDR3 sequence is 16 residues long. The CDR3 region has the DNA TGCGCCAGCAGCTTGGAGGGACTAGCGGGAGCCTACGAGCAGTACTTC. Encoded protein: CASSLEGLAGAYEQYF. Drawing the rest from reference TRBV5-1 and TRBJ2-7, the complete variable domain is KAGVTQTPRYLIKTRGQQVTLSCSPISGHRSVSWYQQTPGQGLQFLFEYFSETQRNKGNFPGRFSGRQFSNSRSEMNVSTLELGDSALYLCASSLEGLAGAYEQYFGPGTRLTVT.

This chain connects TRBV29-1 to TRBJ2-2, with 11 nucleotides matching TRBD2. The V segment lost 6 bases and the J segment 0 bases; nucleotides outside the gene matches: 6. Germline lookup yields CDR1 SQVTM and CDR2 ANQGSEA. The CDR3 spans 16 residues. The DNA of the CDR3 is TGCAGCGTCTCTGGACTAGCGGGTTCGAACACCGGGGAGCTGTTTTTT. It translates to CSVSGLAGSNTGELFF.